The 13 T cell receptor beta chains below come from one sample, sequenced in a study of T cell responses to AZD1222 COVID-19 vaccine (dated by TCRdb to about 2021). To prepare the library, the immunoSEQ multiplex PCR assay was applied. Not all clones reach the TCRdb copy of this immuneACCESS table, which keeps in-frame sequences only. Checked studies attribute under half of the gap to unresolved V genes and leave the rest unexplained. The table for this sample lists around 99,000 clones; nearly 90% of them were counted only once. The ten largest clonotypes hold about 13% of the sample. Read against the paper, the sample's time point label means: baseline before first vaccination. The treatment or condition label here, explained by the study, means: meningococcal conjugate vaccine given as trial control. The material sequenced was peripheral blood, taken on day 0 of MenACWY control vaccination. Receptors were obtained from an adult in good health.

This chain connects TRBV6-2 or TRBV6-3 to TRBJ2-7, with D unresolved. V was cut by 2 bases and J by 2 bases, with 13 bases left in between. Germline CDR1 and CDR2: MNHEY and SVGEGT. The CDR3 has 15 residues. The CDR3 protein is CASSYLQQAPYEQYF. For the CDR3, the DNA is TGTGCCAGCAGTTACCTCCAGCAGGCTCCCTACGAGCAGTACTTC.

This rearrangement joins TRBV4-2 to TRBJ2-7; a weak D match, TRBD2 (7 bases). V shed 3 bases and J shed 1 base, with 10 bases lying between them. The CDR3 totals 14 residues. Germline assignment: CDR1 LGHNA and CDR2 YNFKEQ. DNA of the CDR3: TGTGCCAGCAGCCAGAGGGGGGGATCCTACGAGCAGTACTTC. The encoded protein is CASSQRGGSYEQYF.

The chain joins TRBV27 to TRBJ1-5, with 7 bases aligning to TRBD1. The CDR3 spans 15 residues. After removal of 6 bases from V and 9 bases from J, the junction contained 14 bases not matched to a gene. Germline-derived CDR1 and CDR2 are MNHEY and SMNVEV (reference sequence). This CDR3 reads CASSPDRQKTRPQHF. The CDR3 bases are TGTGCCAGCAGCCCGGACAGGCAGAAAACGAGGCCCCAGCATTTT.

The rearrangement uses TRBV9 and TRBJ1-2, with 10 bases that match TRBD1. The CDR3 contains 17 residues. Trimming took 3 bases from V and 8 from J; bases not matched to a gene: 16. CDR1 SGDLS and CDR2 YYNGEE come from the germline V gene. CDR3 sequence (DNA): TGTGCCAGCAGCGCCCGGGACAGGGGTGCCCTAGCGGAGGGCTACACCTTC. As protein: CASSARDRGALAEGYTF.

A few counts support this clone. The chain links TRBV7-3 to TRBJ2-1; D may be TRBD2 (5 bases). Germline-derived CDR1 and CDR2 are SGHTA and FQGTGA. This CDR3 is 12 amino acids long. Deletions cut 6 bases from V and 6 bases from J, with 9 bases between. The chain's CDR3 is CASRGRSNEQFF. As DNA, the CDR3 is TGTGCCAGCAGAGGGAGATCCAATGAGCAGTTCTTC.

V and J are TRBV19 and TRBJ1-4, with 7 bases fitting TRBD1. Germline V CDR1 and CDR2: LNHDA, SQIVND (reference sequence). The CDR3 runs to 16 residues. The junction had 9 bases not matched to a gene; V was cut back by 6 bases and J by 2 bases. CDR3 nucleotide sequence: TGTGCCAGTAGCGCGACAGGGTTCGAGACTAATGAAAAACTGTTTTTT. As protein: CASSATGFETNEKLFF.

The chain carries TRBV7-6 and TRBJ1-5; possible D gene TRBD1, 5 bases. CDR3 length: 15 residues. CDR1 SGHVS and CDR2 FNYEAQ come from the germline V gene. V lost 0 bases and J 3 bases, leaving 9 bases between the germline ends. This chain's CDR3 is CASSLAPGDNQPQHF. CDR3 in DNA: TGTGCCAGCAGCTTAGCGCCGGGGGACAATCAGCCCCAGCATTTT.

V usage is TRBV5-1 and J usage is TRBJ2-1, with 9 bases lining up with TRBD1. The germline V gene has CDR1 SGHRS and CDR2 YFSETQ. The trim removed 2 bases at V and 5 bases at J, leaving 11 bases unmatched. The CDR3 has 17 amino acids. CDR3 amino acids: CASSFPRGGQGNNEQFF. The CDR3 region has the DNA TGCGCCAGCAGCTTTCCCCGAGGGGGACAGGGTAACAATGAGCAGTTCTTC.

The chain has TRBV2 and TRBJ1-2, with TRBD1 as a possible D gene (5 bases). The CDR3 runs 18 residues. CDR1 and CDR2 from the germline V gene are SNHLY and FYNNEI. Between the trimmed V and J ends, which lost 1 base and 2 bases, there was a span of 20 bases. CDR3 bases: TGTGCCAGCAGTGAAGGAGGTGTAATTGCGGGGGGGAACTATGGCTACACCTTC. It encodes CASSEGGVIAGGNYGYTF.

The chain employs TRBV18 and TRBJ1-5, with TRBD1 identical over 7 bases. Germline CDR1 is KGHSH and CDR2 is LQKENI. This CDR3 has 14 residues. With V trimmed by 2 bases and J by 6 bases, 4 bases remained unmatched. CDR3 sequence reads: CASSPYRGPQPQHF. As DNA, the CDR3 is TGTGCCAGCTCACCATACAGGGGACCTCAGCCCCAGCATTTT.

The chain carries TRBV2 and TRBJ1-3; no clear D gene. The CDR3 is 17 residues long. CDR1 and CDR2 from the germline V gene are SNHLY and FYNNEI. V gave up 4 bases and J gave up 0 bases, with 16 bases separating them. The DNA for the CDR3 is TGTGCCAGCAGTGTAAAGGTCGAGGAGATCTCTGGAAACACCATATATTTT. Residues: CASSVKVEEISGNTIYF.

This clone was counted once. V and J are TRBV3-1 (or the pseudogene TRBV3-2) and TRBJ2-1; TRBD2 matches 8 bases. CDR1 and CDR2 (germline): LGHDT, YNNKEL (reference sequence). V trimming: 5 bases; J trimming: 2 bases; junction bases outside the gene matches: 8. There are 16 residues in the CDR3. In DNA, the CDR3 is TGTGCCAGCAGCGGCGGAGCGGGAGTTCCCTACAATGAGCAGTTCTTC. Translation gives CASSGGAGVPYNEQFF.

This sequence joins TRBV5-1 and TRBJ1-1, with 8 bases that match TRBD1. The V and J ends lost 4 bases and 1 base, in that order; junction bases with no gene match: 9. The CDR3 length is 16 residues. Looked up from germline, CDR1 is SGHRS and CDR2 is YFSETQ. For the CDR3, the DNA is TGCGCCAGCAGCATCCGGACAGGGACTTCGAACACTGAAGCTTTCTTT. Its translation is CASSIRTGTSNTEAFF.